The 8 T cell receptor beta chains in this list originate from one sample, sequenced in a study of CD8+ T cells in alopecia areata. cDNA reverse transcribed from extracted RNA served as the sequencing template. Generated by immunoSEQ multiplex PCR, the TCRdb table keeps only in-frame clones and is missing some. In the table there are some 200,000 clones, approximately 47% of which are singletons. Treatment: oral pan-JAK inhibitor, 5-10 mg twice daily. The source was CD4+ T cells sorted from blood, collected at roughly week 36, from a patient treated with tofacitinib. These receptors came from a human donor with alopecia areata.

This rearrangement joins TRBV30 to TRBJ2-3; D is unresolved. Trimming pared 0 bases from V and 6 bases from J, leaving 1 base between. The CDR3 runs to 10 residues. Germline values: CDR1 GTSNPN, CDR2 SVGIG (reference sequence). DNA for the CDR3: TGTGCCTGGAGTGTGGATACGCAGTATTTT. Translated: CAWSVDTQYF.

The DNA for the CDR3 is TGTGCCACACTCCCGACGGGGGGCAACTATGGCTACACCTTC. Its protein product is CATLPTGGNYGYTF. The genes are TRBV10-3 and TRBJ1-2; D is perhaps TRBD1 (6 bases). Germline V gene data show CDR1 as ENHRY and CDR2 as SYGVKD. The CDR3 loop spans 14 amino acids. Trimming cost V 10 bases and J 2 bases, with 17 bases left between them.

This chain joins TRBV4-1 and TRBJ2-5; possibly TRBD1 or TRBD2 for D (7 bases each). Germline V CDR1 and CDR2: MGHRA, YSYEKL. CDR3 length: 17 residues. Trimming removed 0 bases at V and 5 bases at J, with 19 bases between. The CDR3 DNA follows: TGCGCCAGCAGCCAAGAAGGAGCAGGGGGGGTAGGGGAGACCCAGTACTTC. The encoded protein is CASSQEGAGGVGETQYF.

This rearrangement joins TRBV6-1 to TRBJ1-1, with D hard to call. V gave up 4 bases and J gave up 0 bases, with 15 bases separating them. Germline assignment: CDR1 MNHNS and CDR2 SASEGT. The CDR3 sequence is 16 residues long. CDR3 residues: CASSGPSGNLNTEAFF. The CDR3 nucleotides are TGTGCCAGCAGTGGACCGTCAGGAAACCTGAACACTGAAGCTTTCTTT.

This clone was detected a few times. CDR3 loop: CASSQDSGTGAGANVLTF. The CDR3 coding sequence is TGTGCCAGCAGCCAAGATTCCGGGACAGGGGCTGGGGCCAACGTCCTGACTTTC. This chain connects TRBV4-2 to TRBJ2-6; TRBD1 agrees at 10 bases. This CDR3 has 18 amino acids. V shed 0 bases and J 2 bases; nucleotides not matched to a gene: 4. In germline, CDR1 is LGHNA, CDR2 YNFKEQ.

This clone showed up just a few times. This chain links TRBV29-1 with TRBJ2-2; the match to TRBD1 covers 8 bases. Germline V gene sequence: CDR1 SQVTM, CDR2 ANQGSEA. Trimming at V came to 7 bases and at J to 1 base, leaving 14 bases not matched to a gene. This CDR3 is 17 amino acids long. CDR3 in amino acids: CSATNLQGAKNTGELFF. CDR3 in DNA: TGCAGCGCTACCAACCTCCAGGGGGCTAAGAACACCGGGGAGCTGTTTTTT.

The V call is TRBV28, the J call TRBJ2-3, with D perhaps matching TRBD1 (6 bases). Germline assignment: CDR1 MDHEN and CDR2 SYDVKM. The CDR3 spans 14 residues. The V gene lost 6 bases and the J gene lost 2 bases, with 12 bases spanning the gap. CDR3 loop: CASSRNRDTDTQYF. DNA of the CDR3: TGTGCCAGCAGCCGTAACAGGGACACAGATACGCAGTATTTT.

The gene calls are TRBV27 and TRBJ2-3; 8 bases fit TRBD2. V dropped 2 bases and J dropped 8; count of bases not matched to a gene: 9. The CDR3 has 15 amino acids. Germline loops: CDR1 MNHEY, CDR2 SMNVEV (reference sequence). The CDR3 DNA reads TGTGCCAGCAGTTTAGCACTAGCGGACCTGCGTACGCAGTATTTT. This sequence encodes CASSLALADLRTQYF.